The present TCR beta chain was sequenced within a study of T cell clones after liver transplantation. Study background: TCRbeta sequencing after a pre-transplant mixed lymphocyte reaction identified graft-donor-reactive clones, later tracked in post-transplant blood.

Only in-frame clones appear in the TCRdb table, and some are missing; sequencing was by immunoSEQ multiplex PCR. The sample includes 45,000 to 55,000 clones, 65% to 85% of them seen just once. Comments on this clone: Its specificity is not known.

The study's findings and limits: A significant post-transplant drop in circulating graft-donor-reactive CD4 TCRbeta sequences occurred in most of the 8 subjects.

CDR3 size: 15 residues. Trimming left V 5 bases short and J 0 bases short, with 14 bases between. Germline assignment: CDR1 SEHNR and CDR2 FQNEAQ (reference sequence). The source was CD4+ T cells from blood, collected before liver transplant. V gene TRBV7-9 combines with J gene TRBJ2-7; the D call may be TRBD1 or TRBD2 (6 bases each). This clonotype was sampled from a human donor who received a liver transplant. CDR3 DNA: TGTGCCAGCAGCGACGGGGGCGTTAGCTCCTACGAGCAGTACTTC. Residues: CASSDGGVSSYEQYF.